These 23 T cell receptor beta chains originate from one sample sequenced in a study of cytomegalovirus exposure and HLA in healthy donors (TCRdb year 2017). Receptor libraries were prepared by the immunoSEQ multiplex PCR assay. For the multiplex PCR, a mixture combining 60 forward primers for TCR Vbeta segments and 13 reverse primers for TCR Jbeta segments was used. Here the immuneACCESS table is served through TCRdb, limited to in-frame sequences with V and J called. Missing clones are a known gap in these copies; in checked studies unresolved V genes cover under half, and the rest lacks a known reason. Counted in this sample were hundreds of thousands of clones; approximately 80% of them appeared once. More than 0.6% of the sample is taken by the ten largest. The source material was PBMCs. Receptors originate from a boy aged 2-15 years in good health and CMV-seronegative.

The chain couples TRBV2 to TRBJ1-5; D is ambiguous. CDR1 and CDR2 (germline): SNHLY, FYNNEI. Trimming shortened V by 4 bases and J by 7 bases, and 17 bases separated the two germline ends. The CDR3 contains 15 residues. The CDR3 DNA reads TGTGCCAGCAGTGGGGAACGGGGTGTCGGGCAGCCCCAGCATTTT. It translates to CASSGERGVGQPQHF.

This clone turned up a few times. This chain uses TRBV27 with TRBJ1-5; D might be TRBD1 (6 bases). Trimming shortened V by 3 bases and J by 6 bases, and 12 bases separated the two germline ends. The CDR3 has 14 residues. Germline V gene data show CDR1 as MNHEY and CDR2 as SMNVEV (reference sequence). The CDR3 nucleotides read TGTGCCAGCAGTTTCGACAGGACCGGTCAGCCCCAGCATTTT. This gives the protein CASSFDRTGQPQHF.

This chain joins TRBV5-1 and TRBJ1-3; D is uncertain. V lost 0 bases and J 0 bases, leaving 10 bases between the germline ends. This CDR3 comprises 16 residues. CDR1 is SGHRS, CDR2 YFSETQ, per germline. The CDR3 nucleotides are TGCGCCAGCAGCTTGGTTCCGGGTCGCTCTGGAAACACCATATATTTT. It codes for CASSLVPGRSGNTIYF. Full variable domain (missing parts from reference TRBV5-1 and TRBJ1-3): KAGVTQTPRYLIKTRGQQVTLSCSPISGHRSVSWYQQTPGQGLQFLFEYFSETQRNKGNFPGRFSGRQFSNSRSEMNVSTLELGDSALYLCASSLVPGRSGNTIYFGEGSWLTVV.

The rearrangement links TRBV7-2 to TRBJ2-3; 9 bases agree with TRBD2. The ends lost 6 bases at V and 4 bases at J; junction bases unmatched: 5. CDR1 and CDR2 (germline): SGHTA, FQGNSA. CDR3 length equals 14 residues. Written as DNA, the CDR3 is TGTGCCAGCAGTCAGCGGGGGGCCCCAGATACGCAGTATTTT. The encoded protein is CASSQRGAPDTQYF.

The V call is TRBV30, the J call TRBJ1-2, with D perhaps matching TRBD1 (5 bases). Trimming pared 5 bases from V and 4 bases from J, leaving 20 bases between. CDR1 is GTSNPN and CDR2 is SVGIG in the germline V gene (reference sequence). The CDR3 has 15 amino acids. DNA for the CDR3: TGTGCCTGGTACCGGGACGGGAGGGTGGGCTATGGCTACACCTTC. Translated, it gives CAWYRDGRVGYGYTF.

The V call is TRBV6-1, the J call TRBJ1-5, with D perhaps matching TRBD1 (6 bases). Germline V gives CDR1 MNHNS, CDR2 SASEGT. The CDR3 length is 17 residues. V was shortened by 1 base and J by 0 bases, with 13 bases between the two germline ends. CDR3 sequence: CASSEVGTPYSNQPQHF. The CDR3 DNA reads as TGTGCCAGCAGTGAAGTGGGGACACCCTATAGCAATCAGCCCCAGCATTTT.

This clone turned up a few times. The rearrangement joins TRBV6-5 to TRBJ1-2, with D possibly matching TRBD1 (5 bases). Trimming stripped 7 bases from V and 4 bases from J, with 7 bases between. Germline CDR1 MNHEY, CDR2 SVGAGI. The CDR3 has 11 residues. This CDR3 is CASMGGYGYTF. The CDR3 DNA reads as TGTGCCAGCATGGGGGGCTATGGCTACACCTTC.

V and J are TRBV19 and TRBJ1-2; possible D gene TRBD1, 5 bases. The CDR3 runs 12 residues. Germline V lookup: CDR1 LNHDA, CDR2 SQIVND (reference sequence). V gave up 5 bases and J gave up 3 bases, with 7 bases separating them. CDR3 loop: CASSGGYYGYTF. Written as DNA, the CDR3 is TGTGCCAGTAGTGGGGGGTACTATGGCTACACCTTC.

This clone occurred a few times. The CDR3 here is CSVTGTNEKLFF. CDR3 coding DNA: TGCAGCGTCACAGGGACTAATGAAAAACTGTTTTTT. This chain connects TRBV29-1 to TRBJ1-4; D perhaps matches TRBD1 (6 bases). Trimming shortened V by 6 bases and J by 2 bases, and 7 bases separated the two germline ends. CDR3 length: 12 residues. Germline CDR1 and CDR2: SQVTM and ANQGSEA.

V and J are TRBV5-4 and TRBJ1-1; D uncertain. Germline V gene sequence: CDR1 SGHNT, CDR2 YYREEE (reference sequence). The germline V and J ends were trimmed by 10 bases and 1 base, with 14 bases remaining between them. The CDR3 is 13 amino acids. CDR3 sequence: CAANSYQNTEAFF. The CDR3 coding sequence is TGTGCCGCAAACTCCTACCAGAACACTGAAGCTTTCTTT.

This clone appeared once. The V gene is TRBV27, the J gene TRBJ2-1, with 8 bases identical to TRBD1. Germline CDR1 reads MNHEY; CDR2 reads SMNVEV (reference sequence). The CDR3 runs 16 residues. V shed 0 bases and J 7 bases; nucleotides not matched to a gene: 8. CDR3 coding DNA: TGTGCCAGCAGTTTATCGGGGACAGGTCCAGGGAATGAGCAGTTCTTC. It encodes CASSLSGTGPGNEQFF.

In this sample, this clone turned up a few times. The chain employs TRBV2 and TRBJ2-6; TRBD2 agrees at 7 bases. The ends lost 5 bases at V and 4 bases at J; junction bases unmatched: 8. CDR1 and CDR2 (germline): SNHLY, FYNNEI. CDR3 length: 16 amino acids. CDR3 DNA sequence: TGTGCCAGCAGTTCGACGGGAGGATACGGGGCCAACGTCCTGACTTTC. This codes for CASSSTGGYGANVLTF.

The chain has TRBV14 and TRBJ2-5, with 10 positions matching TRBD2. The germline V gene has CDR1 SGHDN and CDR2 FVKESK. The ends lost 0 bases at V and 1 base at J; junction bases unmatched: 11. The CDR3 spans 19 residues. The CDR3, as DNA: TGTGCCAGCAGCCAAGATCGGAGCGGGGGGGCGGGTTTCCAAGAGACCCAGTACTTC. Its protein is CASSQDRSGGAGFQETQYF.

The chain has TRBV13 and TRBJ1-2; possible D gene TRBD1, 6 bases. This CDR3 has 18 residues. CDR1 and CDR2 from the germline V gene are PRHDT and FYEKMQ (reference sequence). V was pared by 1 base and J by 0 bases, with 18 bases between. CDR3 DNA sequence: TGTGCCAGCAGCTTAGAAGCCACACTGGGGGCGACTAACTATGGCTACACCTTC. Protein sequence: CASSLEATLGATNYGYTF.

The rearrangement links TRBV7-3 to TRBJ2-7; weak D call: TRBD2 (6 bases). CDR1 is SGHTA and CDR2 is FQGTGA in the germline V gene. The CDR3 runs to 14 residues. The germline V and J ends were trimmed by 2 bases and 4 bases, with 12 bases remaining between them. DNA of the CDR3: TGTGCCAGCAGCTTACACGCCCGGGGGTACGAGCAGTACTTC. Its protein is CASSLHARGYEQYF.

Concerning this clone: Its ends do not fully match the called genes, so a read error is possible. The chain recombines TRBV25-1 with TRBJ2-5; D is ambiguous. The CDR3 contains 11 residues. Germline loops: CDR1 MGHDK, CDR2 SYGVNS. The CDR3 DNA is TGTGCCGGCAGTAATCGGGAGACCCAGTACTTC. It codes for CAGSNRETQYF.

Here the CDR3 reads CASSIGRVGYTF. DNA of the CDR3: TGTGCCAGTAGTATAGGCAGGGTCGGCTACACCTTC. The chain has TRBV19 and TRBJ1-2; D may be TRBD1 (5 bases). The CDR3 has 12 residues. Germline V gene data show CDR1 as LNHDA and CDR2 as SQIVND (reference sequence). V was clipped by 1 base and J by 8 bases, with 8 bases between them.

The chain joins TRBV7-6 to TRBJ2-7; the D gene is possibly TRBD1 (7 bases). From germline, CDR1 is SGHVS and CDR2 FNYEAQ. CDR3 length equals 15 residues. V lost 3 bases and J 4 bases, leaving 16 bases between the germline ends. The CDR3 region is CASSFWAGGHYEQYF. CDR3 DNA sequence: TGTGCCAGCAGCTTTTGGGCAGGGGGGCATTACGAGCAGTACTTC.

DNA of the CDR3: TGTGCCATCGGGGGACTAGCGGGGGGGCCTGATACGCAGTATTTT. It yields the protein CAIGGLAGGPDTQYF. This rearrangement joins TRBV10-3 to TRBJ2-3, with TRBD2 matching over 16 bases. Germline trimming cut 8 bases from V and 6 bases from J; bases unmatched to any gene: 5. This CDR3 comprises 15 residues. In germline, CDR1 is ENHRY, CDR2 SYGVKD.

CDR3 coding DNA: TGTGCCAGCAGCTCTCGACAGCACAATGAGCAGTTCTTC. Translation: CASSSRQHNEQFF. The chain combines TRBV7-3 with TRBJ2-1; D may be TRBD1 (5 bases). Germline CDR1 is SGHTA and CDR2 is FQGTGA. Trimming took 4 bases from V and 5 from J, leaving 9 bases between them. This CDR3 has 13 amino acids.

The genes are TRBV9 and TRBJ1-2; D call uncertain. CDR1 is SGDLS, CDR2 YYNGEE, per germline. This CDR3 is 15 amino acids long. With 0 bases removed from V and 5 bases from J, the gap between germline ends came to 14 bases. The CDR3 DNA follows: TGTGCCAGCAGCGTAGACCCTTTCTCGGAGTATGGCTACACCTTC. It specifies CASSVDPFSEYGYTF.

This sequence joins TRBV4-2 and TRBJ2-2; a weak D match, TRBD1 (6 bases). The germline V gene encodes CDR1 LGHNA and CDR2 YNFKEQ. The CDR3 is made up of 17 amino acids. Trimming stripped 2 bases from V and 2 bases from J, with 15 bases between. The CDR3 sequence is CASSQTKATGNTGELFF. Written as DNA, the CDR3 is TGTGCCAGCAGCCAAACTAAAGCGACAGGAAACACCGGGGAGCTGTTTTTT.

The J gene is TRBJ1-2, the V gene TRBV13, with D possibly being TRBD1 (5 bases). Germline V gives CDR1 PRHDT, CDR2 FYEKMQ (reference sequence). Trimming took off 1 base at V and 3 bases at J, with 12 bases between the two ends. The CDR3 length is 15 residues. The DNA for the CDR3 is TGTGCCAGCAGCTTAGACGCCAGGGCGGACTATGGCTACACCTTC. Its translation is CASSLDARADYGYTF.